This T cell receptor beta chain was captured by sequencing in a study of T cells in Graves' hyperthyroidism and ophthalmopathy. Regarding this clonotype: A much larger clone lies a single base off, so this may be a read error.

The CDR3 sequence is 14 residues long. J lost 3 bases, V lost 5 bases, and 7 bases had no gene match. The germline gives CDR1 MNHNS, CDR2 SASEGT. From RNA transcripts, TCR beta CDR3 regions were amplified. HTBI primers were the set used in a first-round RT-PCR of the TCR CDR3. TCRdb analysed the multiplex PCR reads with MiXCR anew, one entry per CDR3 protein. This sample has around 760,000 distinct CDR3 sequences, with 30% to 40% found just once. Over 18 months, lack of ophthalmopathy progression marked Graves' hyperthyroidism as stable. The clonotype comes from a woman aged 40 to 55 with Graves' hyperthyroidism. The chain is built from TRBV6-1 and TRBJ2-7; 7 nucleotides match TRBD1. The specimen was blood. DNA for the CDR3: TGTGCCAGCAGTCGCACAGGGGTCCTCTACGAGCAGTACTTC. It encodes CASSRTGVLYEQYF.